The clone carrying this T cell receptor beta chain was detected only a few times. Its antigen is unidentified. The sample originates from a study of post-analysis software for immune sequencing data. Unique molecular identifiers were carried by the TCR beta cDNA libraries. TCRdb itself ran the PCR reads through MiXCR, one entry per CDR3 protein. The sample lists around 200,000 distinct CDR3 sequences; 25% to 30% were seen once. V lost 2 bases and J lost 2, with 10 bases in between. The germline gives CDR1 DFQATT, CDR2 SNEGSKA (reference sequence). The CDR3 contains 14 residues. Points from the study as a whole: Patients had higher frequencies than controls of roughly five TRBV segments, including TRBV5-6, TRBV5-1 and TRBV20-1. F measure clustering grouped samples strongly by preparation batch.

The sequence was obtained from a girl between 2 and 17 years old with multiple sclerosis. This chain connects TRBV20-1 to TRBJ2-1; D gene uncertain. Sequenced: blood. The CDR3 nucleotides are TGCAGTGCTAGACACCCCAGGACCTACAATGAGCAGTTCTTC. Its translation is CSARHPRTYNEQFF.